This passage covers 27 T cell receptor beta chains from one sample sequenced in a study of T cell responses to AZD1222 COVID-19 vaccine. Produced via immunoSEQ multiplex PCR; TCRdb's table is partial and in-frame only. The data show tens of thousands of clones, roughly 91% seen once. The sequencing here drew on peripheral blood, taken 28 days after the second AZD1222 dose. These receptors were collected from an adult who received the AZD1222 COVID-19 vaccine.

V usage is TRBV5-4 and J usage is TRBJ2-5; 8 bases match TRBD2. Trimming at V came to 7 bases and at J to 1 base, leaving 6 bases not matched to a gene. This CDR3 is 14 amino acids long. CDR1 SGHNT and CDR2 YYREEE come from the germline V gene (reference sequence). CDR3 protein: CASGAGGSQETQYF. CDR3 nucleotide sequence: TGTGCCAGCGGGGCGGGGGGCTCCCAAGAGACCCAGTACTTC. The variable domain in full, completed from reference TRBV5-4 and TRBJ2-5, reads ETGVTQSPTHLIKTRGQQVTLRCSSQSGHNTVSWYQQALGQGPQFIFQYYREEENGRGNFPPRFSGLQFPNYSSELNVNALELDDSALYLCASGAGGSQETQYFGPGTRLLVL.

The V gene is TRBV6-2 or TRBV6-3, the J gene TRBJ1-1; D unclear. Germline V CDR1 and CDR2: MNHEY, SVGEGT. Trimming cost V 2 bases and J 2 bases, with 15 bases left between them. This CDR3 region has 16 residues. The CDR3 sequence is CASSYARPVQNTEAFF. The CDR3 DNA follows: TGTGCCAGCAGTTACGCCCGGCCGGTCCAAAACACTGAAGCTTTCTTT.

The rearrangement joins TRBV7-2 to TRBJ1-5, with D hard to call. Germline-derived CDR1 and CDR2 are SGHTA and FQGNSA. With 2 bases removed from V and 9 bases from J, the gap between germline ends came to 11 bases. This CDR3 is 13 amino acids long. CDR3 nucleotide sequence: TGTGCCAGCAGCTTATCTCTGGAAGGGCCCCAGCATTTT. Encoded protein: CASSLSLEGPQHF.

The rearrangement links TRBV10-1 to TRBJ2-7; TRBD1 matches at 9 bases. Trimming at V came to 6 bases and at J to 2 bases, leaving 5 bases not matched to a gene. Germline CDR1 is WNHNN and CDR2 is SYGVQD (reference sequence). The CDR3 spans 14 residues. In nucleotides, the CDR3 is TGCGCCAGCAGCCGGACAGGGGTCGCCTACGAGCAGTACTTC. The encoded protein is CASSRTGVAYEQYF.

This clone was seen a few times. This chain links TRBV7-2 with TRBJ2-1, with TRBD2 identical over 8 bases. V was pared by 5 bases and J by 7 bases, with 10 bases of the junction left unmatched. Germline V lookup: CDR1 SGHTA, CDR2 FQGNSA. CDR3 size: 15 residues. The CDR3 region has the DNA TGTGCCAGCAGCCCCCGGACTAGCCCGAGTAATGAGCAGTTCTTC. Translated: CASSPRTSPSNEQFF. The full variable domain, with the rest looked up from reference TRBV7-2 and TRBJ2-1, is GAGVSQSPSNKVTEKGKDVELRCDPISGHTALYWYRQSLGQGLEFLIYFQGNSAPDKSGLPSDRFSAERTGGSVSTLTIQRTQQEDSAVYLCASSPRTSPSNEQFFGPGTRLTVL.

CDR3 sequence: CASSFRDTYGYTF. CDR3 bases: TGCGCCAGCAGCTTTCGGGATACCTATGGCTACACCTTC. The chain is built from TRBV5-1 and TRBJ1-2; D gene unclear. The CDR3 length is 13 residues. Germline V CDR1 and CDR2: SGHRS, YFSETQ. The V and J ends lost 2 bases and 4 bases respectively, with 9 bases between them.

This chain joins TRBV7-2 and TRBJ2-3; D may be TRBD1 (6 bases). Germline CDR1 and CDR2: SGHTA and FQGNSA. CDR3 size: 16 residues. Trimming cost V 5 bases and J 3 bases, with 18 bases left between them. CDR3 sequence (DNA): TGTGCCAGCAGCCCACAGGGAGTCACAACAACAGATACGCAGTATTTT. Protein: CASSPQGVTTTDTQYF.

J is TRBJ2-3 and V is TRBV19, with D tentatively TRBD2 (5 bases). The CDR3 length is 15 residues. Germline assignment: CDR1 LNHDA and CDR2 SQIVND (reference sequence). Trimming cost V 2 bases and J 0 bases, with 9 bases left between them. The CDR3 DNA reads as TGTGCCAGTAGTATACTAGCAGCTAGCACAGATACGCAGTATTTT. Its translation: CASSILAASTDTQYF.

The V and J genes are TRBV7-2 and TRBJ2-5, with a weak D call TRBD2 (6 bases). V lost 2 bases to trimming and J lost 2 bases, with 15 bases between them. Germline CDR1 is SGHTA and CDR2 is FQGNSA. The CDR3 has 16 amino acids. This CDR3 is CASSLTAAGLQETQYF. CDR3 DNA sequence: TGTGCCAGCAGCTTAACGGCGGCGGGGCTTCAAGAGACCCAGTACTTC.

The V call is TRBV5-4, the J call TRBJ2-1; TRBD2 might be the D (7 bases). The CDR3 length is 15 residues. Trimming removed 4 bases from V and 6 bases from J, with 17 bases in between. The germline V gene encodes CDR1 SGHNT and CDR2 YYREEE (reference sequence). CDR3 in amino acids: CASSITRGGFNEQFF. The CDR3, as DNA: TGTGCCAGCAGCATCACTAGGGGGGGGTTCAATGAGCAGTTCTTC.

J is TRBJ1-2 and V is TRBV6-5, with no clear D. The CDR3 extends over 13 amino acids. V lost 7 bases, J lost 4 bases, and 13 bases lay in between. From germline, CDR1 is MNHEY and CDR2 SVGAGI. DNA for the CDR3: TGTGCCAGCACCGAAAGGGTTAGCTATGGCTACACCTTC. Its protein is CASTERVSYGYTF.

V usage is TRBV19 and J usage is TRBJ1-2; a weak D match, TRBD1 (6 bases). Trimming removed 4 bases from V and 5 bases from J, with 14 bases in between. The length of the CDR3 is 14 residues. The germline V gene encodes CDR1 LNHDA and CDR2 SQIVND (reference sequence). CDR3 residues: CASSTTDSRYGYTF. CDR3 sequence (DNA): TGTGCCAGTAGTACCACGGACAGTCGATATGGCTACACCTTC.

The genes are TRBV5-1 and TRBJ2-5; 10 bases agree with TRBD2. CDR1 and CDR2 (germline): SGHRS, YFSETQ. The CDR3 sequence is 14 residues long. Trimming at V came to 5 bases and at J to 1 base, leaving 2 bases not matched to a gene. CDR3 residues: CASRLAGVQETQYF. The DNA for the CDR3 is TGCGCCAGCAGGCTAGCGGGGGTCCAAGAGACCCAGTACTTC.

The V gene is TRBV5-1, the J gene TRBJ1-1; a possible D gene is TRBD1 (6 bases). The CDR3 spans 15 residues. Trimming left V 1 base short and J 2 bases short, with 12 bases between. In germline, CDR1 is SGHRS, CDR2 YFSETQ. The CDR3 region is CASSLPDRLNTEAFF. The CDR3 coding sequence is TGCGCCAGCAGCTTGCCCGACAGGCTAAACACTGAAGCTTTCTTT.

The chain couples TRBV6-5 to TRBJ1-5, with D perhaps matching TRBD1 (6 bases). V was pared by 1 base and J by 8 bases, with 12 bases between. There are 14 residues in the CDR3. The germline CDR1 and CDR2 sequences are MNHEY and SVGAGI. DNA of the CDR3: TGTGCCAGCAGTTACTACGGGGGCAGGGAGCCCCAGCATTTT. Residues: CASSYYGGREPQHF.

The rearrangement links TRBV3-1 (or the pseudogene TRBV3-2) to TRBJ1-3; D not certain. Trimming stripped 4 bases from V and 7 bases from J, with 11 bases between. The length of the CDR3 is 13 residues. Germline V gene sequence: CDR1 LGHDT, CDR2 YNNKEL (reference sequence). The CDR3 spells CASSPTSGNTIYF. The CDR3 DNA is TGTGCCAGCAGCCCGACCAGCGGGAACACCATATATTTT.

The genes are TRBV7-9 and TRBJ2-7; possibly TRBD1 or TRBD2 for D (5 bases each). The germline V and J ends were trimmed by 1 base and 6 bases, with 10 bases remaining between them. CDR3 length equals 13 residues. Germline V gives CDR1 SEHNR, CDR2 FQNEAQ (reference sequence). DNA of the CDR3: TGTGCCAGCAGCTTAGGGGGGTTGGGCGAGCAGTACTTC. This sequence encodes CASSLGGLGEQYF.

The chain combines TRBV6-5 with TRBJ1-3; no clear D. Trimming removed 10 bases from V and 2 bases from J, with 18 bases in between. CDR3 length equals 15 residues. Germline CDR1 is MNHEY and CDR2 is SVGAGI. The CDR3 spells CAITKDVVPGNTIYF. The CDR3 nucleotides read TGTGCCATTACCAAGGACGTCGTGCCTGGAAACACCATATATTTT.

The chain links TRBV6-6 to TRBJ1-3; no clear D gene. V lost 7 bases and J 0 bases, leaving 10 bases between the germline ends. Germline V gene data show CDR1 as MNHNY and CDR2 as SVGAGI (reference sequence). This CDR3 is built from 14 residues. The CDR3 DNA sequence: TGTGCCAGCACTGACCTCCCCTCTGGAAACACCATATATTTT. Translation: CASTDLPSGNTIYF.

This clone was observed a few times. V is TRBV2 and J is TRBJ2-5; D may be TRBD1 or TRBD2 (6 bases each). In germline, CDR1 is SNHLY, CDR2 FYNNEI. The V gene lost 9 bases and the J gene lost 4 bases, with 18 bases spanning the gap. This CDR3 has 14 residues. This chain's CDR3 is CASVELGGVETQYF. The DNA for the CDR3 is TGTGCCAGTGTTGAATTGGGGGGCGTAGAGACCCAGTACTTC.

The rearrangement joins TRBV5-6 to TRBJ1-1; 7 nucleotides line up with TRBD1. This CDR3 contains 13 residues. Germline lookup yields CDR1 SGHDT and CDR2 YYEEEE. Germline trimming cut 4 bases from V and 7 bases from J; bases unmatched to any gene: 7. The CDR3 DNA is TGTGCCAGCAGCCCGGCCGGGACAGATGAAGCTTTCTTT. It is translated as CASSPAGTDEAFF.

The table lists this clone with a few counts. This chain joins TRBV14 and TRBJ1-5; no clear D. V lost 6 bases and J 9 bases, leaving 15 bases between the germline ends. This CDR3 spans 13 amino acids. Germline CDR1 and CDR2: SGHDN and FVKESK. CDR3 loop: CASSLHQETPQHF. The CDR3 nucleotides are TGTGCCAGCAGTCTCCACCAGGAAACGCCCCAGCATTTT.

This chain connects TRBV9 to TRBJ2-1; D is uncertain. This CDR3 has 16 residues. Germline V gene lookup returns CDR1 SGDLS and CDR2 YYNGEE. V was clipped by 4 bases and J by 1 base, with 15 bases between them. The CDR3 reads CASSPESASSYNEQFF. The DNA of the CDR3 is TGTGCCAGCAGCCCCGAGTCTGCCAGTTCCTACAATGAGCAGTTCTTC.

V and J are TRBV5-1 and TRBJ1-3; D is unclear. Germline CDR1 is SGHRS and CDR2 is YFSETQ. The CDR3 has 16 amino acids. V lost 0 bases and J lost 1, with 11 bases in between. CDR3 sequence reads: CASSLASVGSGNTIYF. CDR3 bases: TGCGCCAGCAGCTTGGCCTCGGTAGGGTCTGGAAACACCATATATTTT.

The chain links TRBV9 to TRBJ1-1; D perhaps matches TRBD1 (6 bases). V was cut by 3 bases and J by 2 bases, with 11 bases left in between. Germline-derived CDR1 and CDR2 are SGDLS and YYNGEE. This CDR3 contains 14 residues. CDR3: CASSASGDNTEAFF. CDR3 DNA sequence: TGTGCCAGCAGCGCATCAGGGGACAACACTGAAGCTTTCTTT.

The chain links TRBV25-1 to TRBJ1-6; no firm D call. V was trimmed by 4 bases and J by 4 bases, leaving 5 bases between them. Germline values: CDR1 MGHDK, CDR2 SYGVNS. The CDR3 is 13 amino acids. The CDR3 is CASSVEYNSPLHF. CDR3 in DNA: TGTGCCAGCAGTGTTGAGTATAATTCACCCCTCCACTTT.

The rearrangement links TRBV12-3 or TRBV12-4 to TRBJ1-5; D not certain. This CDR3 comprises 12 residues. V gave up 6 bases and J gave up 3 bases, with 6 bases separating them. The CDR3 sequence is CASRSDNQPQHF. CDR3 in DNA: TGTGCCAGCAGGTCCGACAATCAGCCCCAGCATTTT.